This TCR beta chain was captured in a study of blood T cell repertoires in COVID-19. Study-level information: PBMCs, B-cell-depleted T cells, or T cells were the source of the cDNA or gDNA that made up the material.

As originally analysed: Estimates of nucleated cell counts were drawn from the amplification of reference gene primers. The method was immunoSEQ multiplex PCR; TCRdb's version includes in-frame clones alone and lacks a portion of them. From that table come the V and J calls and clone size; the DNA was used to work out D and trimming. The sample records 85,000 to 110,000 clones, about 90% being singletons. Trimming took 0 bases from V and 7 from J, leaving 18 bases between them. This CDR3 contains 16 residues. The germline gives CDR1 MNHNY, CDR2 SVGAGI (reference sequence). This TCR was recovered from a human donor in a cohort sampled during active COVID-19. What was sequenced was peripheral blood. The chain couples TRBV6-6 to TRBJ1-1; TRBD1 might be the D (6 bases). CDR3 region: CASSYSSLLRGNEAFF. For the CDR3, the DNA is TGTGCCAGCAGTTACTCGAGTCTCTTAAGGGGGAATGAAGCTTTCTTT.